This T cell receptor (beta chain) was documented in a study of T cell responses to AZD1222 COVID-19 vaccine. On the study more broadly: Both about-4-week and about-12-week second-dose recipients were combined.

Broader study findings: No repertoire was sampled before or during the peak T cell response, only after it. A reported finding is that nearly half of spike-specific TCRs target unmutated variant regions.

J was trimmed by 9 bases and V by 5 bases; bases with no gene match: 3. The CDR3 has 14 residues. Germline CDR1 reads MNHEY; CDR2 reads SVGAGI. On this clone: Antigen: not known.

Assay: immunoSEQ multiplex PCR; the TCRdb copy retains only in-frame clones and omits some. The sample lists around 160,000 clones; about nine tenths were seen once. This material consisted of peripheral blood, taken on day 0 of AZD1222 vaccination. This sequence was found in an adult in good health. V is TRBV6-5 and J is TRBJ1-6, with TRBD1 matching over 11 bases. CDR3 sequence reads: CASSTGTGGSPLHF. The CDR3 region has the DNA TGTGCCAGCAGTACCGGGACAGGGGGTTCACCCCTCCACTTT.